The rows below give T cell receptor beta chains drawn from one sample of a study of T cell repertoires in ileal Crohn's disease. The protocol was immunoSEQ multiplex PCR, while the TCRdb copy is restricted to in-frame clones and leaves out a portion. The sample has more than 50,000 clones; 70% to 90% are singletons. The sequencing sample was made of ileal tissue. The receptors originated from an adult with Crohn's disease. CDR3s include the opening cysteine and the closing phenylalanine or tryptophan. A D gene is named only where the DNA matches it firmly. Clone size is shown for a subset of rows, as once, few, many or a class of expanded clone.

j_call v_call d_call clone_size cdr3_aa cdr3_nt
TRBJ2-7 TRBV7-2 - - CASSLVLDFSYEQYF TGTGCCAGCAGCTTAGTTTTGGACTTCTCCTACGAGCAGTACTTC
TRBJ2-3 TRBV29-1 - - CSVAQGQDTQYF TGCAGCGTTGCACAGGGTCAAGATACGCAGTATTTT
TRBJ1-5 TRBV7-2 - - CASSLGSGPNQPQHF TGTGCCAGCAGCTTAGGGTCCGGTCCCAATCAGCCCCAGCATTTT
TRBJ1-5 TRBV6-6 TRBD1 - CASSLTGAGQPQHF TGTGCCAGCAGTTTAACAGGGGCTGGTCAGCCCCAGCATTTT
TRBJ1-2 TRBV4-1 - - CASSLNSDILGYGYTF TGCGCCAGCAGCCTCAATTCGGACATCTTGGGCTATGGCTACACCTTC
TRBJ2-1 TRBV4-2 TRBD2 - CASSRTGTSGYNEQFF TGTGCCAGCAGCCGTACCGGGACTAGCGGATACAATGAGCAGTTCTTC
TRBJ2-2 TRBV19 TRBD2 - CASGVLAGGTGELFF TGTGCCAGTGGAGTCCTAGCGGGGGGCACCGGGGAGCTGTTTTTT
TRBJ1-1 TRBV7-8 - - CASSLLGGNKNTEAFF TGTGCCAGCAGCTTACTTGGTGGCAATAAGAACACTGAAGCTTTCTTT
TRBJ2-1 TRBV5-1 - - CASSLSAGHNEQFF TGCGCCAGCAGCCTGTCGGCGGGCCACAATGAGCAGTTCTTC
TRBJ1-1 TRBV5-1 - - CASRRDTEAFF TGCGCCAGCAGGCGGGACACTGAAGCTTTCTTT
TRBJ1-2 TRBV27 TRBD1 - CASTGGDYGYTF TGTGCCAGTACAGGGGGGGACTATGGCTACACCTTC
TRBJ1-2 TRBV28 - few CASIGSLLCTF TGTGCCAGCATTGGGAGCCTTCTGTGCACCTTC
TRBJ2-5 TRBV9 - - CASSVFQGLGETQYF TGTGCCAGCAGCGTATTTCAGGGGTTGGGTGAGACCCAGTACTTC
TRBJ2-6 TRBV27 TRBD1 - CASSPGTGAGANVLTF TGTGCCAGCAGTCCCGGGACAGGGGCTGGGGCCAACGTCCTGACTTTC
TRBJ1-2 TRBV5-1 - - CASSRGDGGYTF TGCGCCAGCAGCCGCGGAGACGGGGGCTACACCTTC
TRBJ1-2 TRBV21-1 - - CASSKPRTRANYGYTF TGTGCCAGCAGCAAACCCCGGACACGGGCTAACTATGGCTACACCTTC
TRBJ1-2 TRBV4-3 - - CASSQDGNSPYGYTF TGCGCCAGCAGCCAAGATGGAAACAGCCCCTATGGCTACACCTTC
TRBJ2-1 TRBV7-3 - - CASSLSRGGIGHNEQFF TGTGCCAGCAGCCTCTCGCGGGGCGGGATAGGTCACAATGAGCAGTTCTTC
TRBJ2-4 TRBV11-3 - - CASSFPGNIQYF TGTGCCAGCAGCTTTCCGGGAAACATTCAGTACTTC
TRBJ1-2 TRBV6-5 - - CASSSPGTSPAGYTF TGTGCCAGCAGCTCTCCCGGGACATCCCCTGCTGGCTACACCTTC
TRBJ1-4 TRBV5-1 - - CASSAQGATNEKLFF TGCGCCAGCAGCGCCCAGGGTGCAACTAATGAAAAACTGTTTTTT
TRBJ1-3 TRBV7-2 - - CASSLFPPGIPNTIYF TGTGCCAGCAGCTTATTCCCCCCAGGGATCCCAAACACCATATATTTT
TRBJ2-3 TRBV19 - once CASSHSTTGLIQIITQYF TGTGCCAGTAGTCACAGCACGACGGGACTCATCCAGATAATTACGCAGTATTTT
TRBJ2-1 TRBV7-7 TRBD1 - CASSLGTGTYNEQFF TGTGCTAGCAGTTTGGGGACAGGGACCTACAATGAGCAGTTCTTC
TRBJ2-7 TRBV5-6 - - CASSLGRGEQYF TGTGCCAGCAGCTTAGGACGGGGCGAGCAGTACTTC
TRBJ2-1 TRBV7-9 - - CASSPSERARANEQFF TGTGCCAGCAGCCCATCAGAAAGGGCCAGGGCCAATGAGCAGTTCTTC
TRBJ1-1 TRBV9 - medium-sized CASSVGAGEAFF TGTGCCAGCAGCGTAGGGGCGGGTGAAGCTTTCTTT
TRBJ2-5 TRBV5-1 TRBD1 - CASSLVRQGETQYF TGCGCCAGCAGCTTGGTTCGACAGGGGGAGACCCAGTACTTC
TRBJ1-1 TRBV5-4 TRBD1 - CASQGQGPSNTEAFF TGTGCCAGCCAAGGACAGGGGCCCTCGAACACTGAAGCTTTCTTT
TRBJ1-1 TRBV5-4 - - CASSTGTNTEAFF TGTGCCAGCAGTACAGGGACGAACACTGAAGCTTTCTTT
TRBJ1-5 TRBV28 - - CASSLFLGGSNQPQHF TGTGCCAGCAGTTTATTTCTAGGGGGTAGCAATCAGCCCCAGCATTTT
TRBJ2-7 TRBV15 TRBD1 - CATSAGQVSWEQYF TGTGCCACCAGCGCAGGACAGGTCTCGTGGGAGCAGTACTTC
TRBJ2-3 TRBV5-1 TRBD1 - CASSLRDRSTDTQYF TGCGCCAGCAGCTTGAGGGACAGAAGCACAGATACGCAGTATTTT
TRBJ2-1 TRBV11-3 - - CASSHIPTEQFF TGTGCCAGCAGCCATATCCCTACTGAGCAGTTCTTC
TRBJ1-1 TRBV19 - - CASRLHVNTEAFF TGTGCCAGTAGATTACACGTTAACACTGAAGCTTTCTTT
TRBJ1-3 TRBV5-1 - once CASSGGTEGRLLSGNTIYF TGCGCCAGCAGCGGGGGGACCGAGGGTCGGCTCCTCTCTGGAAACACCATATATTTT
TRBJ1-1 TRBV7-3 TRBD1 - CASSSKGTVKYNEAFF TGTGCCAGCAGCTCAAAGGGGACAGTTAAGTATAATGAAGCTTTCTTT
TRBJ2-3 TRBV29-1 - - CSVERKPSTDTQYF TGCAGCGTTGAGCGGAAGCCTAGCACAGATACGCAGTATTTT
TRBJ2-1 TRBV6-5 TRBD2 - CASSYGGRGNEQFF TGTGCCAGCAGTTACGGCGGGAGAGGTAATGAGCAGTTCTTC
TRBJ1-1 TRBV6-6 - - CASKTGMNTEAFF TGTGCCAGCAAGACAGGCATGAACACTGAAGCTTTCTTT
TRBJ1-6 TRBV28 - - CASIPGVYNSPLHF TGTGCCAGCATACCAGGGGTGTATAATTCACCCCTCCACTTT
TRBJ2-5 TRBV19 TRBD1 - CASSIGQGAETQYF TGTGCCAGTAGTATAGGGCAGGGGGCAGAGACCCAGTACTTC
TRBJ1-2 TRBV11-2 - - CASSYYTGSNYGYTF TGTGCCAGCAGCTACTATACAGGGTCCAACTATGGCTACACCTTC
TRBJ2-1 TRBV19 - - CASSTSSPNEQFF TGTGCCAGTAGTACATCCAGTCCAAATGAGCAGTTCTTC
TRBJ1-2 TRBV6-5 TRBD1 - CASSYSGTGGNGYTF TGTGCCAGCAGTTACTCGGGGACAGGAGGTAATGGCTACACCTTC
TRBJ1-3 TRBV9 TRBD1 - CASSVGRGLGNTIYF TGTGCCAGCAGCGTAGGCAGGGGGCTTGGAAACACCATATATTTT
TRBJ2-7 TRBV7-8 TRBD1 - CASSLAERGPYEQYF TGTGCCAGCAGCTTAGCAGAAAGGGGGCCTTACGAGCAGTACTTC
TRBJ2-7 TRBV9 TRBD1 medium-sized CASSEQWDSTYEQYF TGTGCCAGCAGCGAACAGTGGGACAGTACCTACGAGCAGTACTTC
TRBJ1-1 TRBV4-1 TRBD1 - CASSWGQLYTEAFF TGCGCCAGCAGCTGGGGACAGCTCTACACTGAAGCTTTCTTT
TRBJ2-1 TRBV7-9 - once CASSSLKDSAGKGYNEQFF TGTGCCAGCAGCTCTCTAAAGGACAGTGCAGGAAAGGGTTACAATGAGCAGTTCTTC
TRBJ1-1 TRBV7-7 - - CASGETNTEAFF TGTGCCAGCGGAGAGACGAACACTGAAGCTTTCTTT
TRBJ2-7 TRBV2 - - CASSPRTALPLEQYF TGTGCCAGCAGCCCTCGGACAGCCCTACCCCTCGAGCAGTACTTC
TRBJ1-1 TRBV4-1 - - CASSQGTKKGIEAFF TGCGCCAGCAGCCAAGGGACAAAAAAGGGCATCGAAGCTTTCTTT